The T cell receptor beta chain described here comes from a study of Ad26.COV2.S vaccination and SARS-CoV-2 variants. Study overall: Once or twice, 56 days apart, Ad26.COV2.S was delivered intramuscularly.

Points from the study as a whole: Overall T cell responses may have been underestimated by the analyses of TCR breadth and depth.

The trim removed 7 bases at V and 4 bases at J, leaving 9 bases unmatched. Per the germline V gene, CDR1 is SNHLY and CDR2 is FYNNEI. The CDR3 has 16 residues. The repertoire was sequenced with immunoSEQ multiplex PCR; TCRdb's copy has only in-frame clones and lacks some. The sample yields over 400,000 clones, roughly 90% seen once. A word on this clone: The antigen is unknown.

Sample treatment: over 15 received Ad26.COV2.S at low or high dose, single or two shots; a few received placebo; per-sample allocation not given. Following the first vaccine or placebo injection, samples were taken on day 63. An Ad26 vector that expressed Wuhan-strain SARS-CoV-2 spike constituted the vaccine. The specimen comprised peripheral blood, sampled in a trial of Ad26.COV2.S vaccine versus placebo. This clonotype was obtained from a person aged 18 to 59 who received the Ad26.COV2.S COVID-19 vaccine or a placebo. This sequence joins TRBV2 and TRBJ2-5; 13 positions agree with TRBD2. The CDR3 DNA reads TGTGCCAGCATCAAGGGGCGACTAGCGGGGGGAGAGACCCAGTACTTC. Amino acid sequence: CASIKGRLAGGETQYF.